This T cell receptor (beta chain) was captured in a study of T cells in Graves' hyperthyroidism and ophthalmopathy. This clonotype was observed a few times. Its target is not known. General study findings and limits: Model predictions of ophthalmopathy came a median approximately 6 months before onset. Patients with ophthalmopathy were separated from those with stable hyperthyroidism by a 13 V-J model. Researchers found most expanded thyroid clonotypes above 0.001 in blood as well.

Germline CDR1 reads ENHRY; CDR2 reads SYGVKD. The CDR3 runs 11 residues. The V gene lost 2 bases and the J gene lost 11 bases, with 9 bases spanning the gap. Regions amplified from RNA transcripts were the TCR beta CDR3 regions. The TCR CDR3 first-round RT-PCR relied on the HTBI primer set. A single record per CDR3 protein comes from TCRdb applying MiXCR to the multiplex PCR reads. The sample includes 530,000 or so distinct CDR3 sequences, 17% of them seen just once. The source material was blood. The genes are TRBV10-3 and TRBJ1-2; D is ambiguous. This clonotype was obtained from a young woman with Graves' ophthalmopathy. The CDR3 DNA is TGTGCCATCAGTGAGGCCGGGAGGTACACCTTC. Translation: CAISEAGRYTF.